Following are 25 T cell receptor beta chains from one sample sequenced in a study of T cell responses to AZD1222 COVID-19 vaccine. Data came from immunoSEQ multiplex PCR; TCRdb stores just in-frame clones and leaves some out. Of just under 90,000 clones listed, 88% are singletons. The sample in question was peripheral blood, obtained on day 0 of MenACWY control vaccination. The receptor source for this set is an adult in good health.

This clone was recorded a few times. In DNA form, the CDR3 reads TGTGCCAGCAGTTCCGGGACAGGGGTTCCCCCAGGCGGCTACACCTTC. Protein: CASSSGTGVPPGGYTF. The gene calls are TRBV6-5 and TRBJ1-2, with 10 bases fitting TRBD1. The CDR3 runs to 16 residues. In germline, CDR1 is MNHEY, CDR2 SVGAGI. Trimming at V came to 4 bases and at J to 8 bases, leaving 13 bases not matched to a gene.

The chain employs TRBV2 and TRBJ1-4, with 9 bases aligning to TRBD1. Looked up from germline, CDR1 is SNHLY and CDR2 is FYNNEI. The CDR3 has 14 amino acids. V trimming: 6 bases; J trimming: 8 bases; junction bases outside the gene matches: 7. The CDR3 protein is CASSKQGAREKLFF. In nucleotides, the CDR3 is TGTGCCAGCAGCAAACAGGGGGCAAGGGAAAAACTGTTTTTT.

The CDR3 DNA reads TGTGCCAGCAACCGGCTGTACACCGGGGAGCTGTTTTTT. Its translation is CASNRLYTGELFF. This chain connects TRBV28 to TRBJ2-2; D unclear. The CDR3 sequence is 13 residues long. V was cut by 7 bases and J by 3 bases, with 9 bases left in between. Germline V gene data show CDR1 as MDHEN and CDR2 as SYDVKM.

This chain connects TRBV18 to TRBJ1-6; TRBD1 is a possible D gene (6 bases). The CDR3 has 17 residues. CDR1 and CDR2 from the germline V gene are KGHSH and LQKENI. Trimming cost V 0 bases and J 5 bases, with 14 bases left between them. The CDR3, as DNA: TGTGCCAGCTCACCACCAAGAACAGGGATAAATAATTCACCCCTCCACTTT. It is translated as CASSPPRTGINNSPLHF.

The rearrangement joins TRBV28 to TRBJ1-4; D ambiguous. Trimming took off 5 bases at V and 3 bases at J, with 16 bases between the two ends. Germline assignment: CDR1 MDHEN and CDR2 SYDVKM. This CDR3 has 16 amino acids. The CDR3 region is CASSPNAGTSNEKLFF. DNA for the CDR3: TGTGCCAGCAGTCCAAATGCCGGAACGTCTAATGAAAAACTGTTTTTT.

This clone appeared once. This chain joins TRBV4-1 and TRBJ2-1, with D perhaps TRBD2 (7 bases). Germline-derived CDR1 and CDR2 are MGHRA and YSYEKL. With 0 bases removed from V and 6 bases from J, the gap between germline ends came to 9 bases. The length of the CDR3 is 14 residues. DNA for the CDR3: TGCGCCAGCAGCCAAGAACGGGGGGCCAATGAGCAGTTCTTC. This translates into CASSQERGANEQFF.

The count of this clone is one. Written as DNA, the CDR3 is TGCGCCAGCAGCTTTATGGGAGCTAACTATGGCTACACCTTC. This sequence encodes CASSFMGANYGYTF. V is TRBV5-1 and J is TRBJ1-2; D gene unclear. The length of the CDR3 is 14 residues. V was cut by 2 bases and J by 0 bases, with 8 bases left in between. Germline assignment: CDR1 SGHRS and CDR2 YFSETQ.

This clone appeared once. This chain uses TRBV7-6 with TRBJ1-4; no clear D. The CDR3 runs 15 residues. V dropped 6 bases and J dropped 1 base, with 12 bases sitting between them. Germline assignment: CDR1 SGHVS and CDR2 FNYEAQ. CDR3 protein: CASSKGWLTNEKLFF. CDR3 sequence (DNA): TGTGCCAGCAGTAAAGGGTGGTTAACTAATGAAAAACTGTTTTTT.

V and J are TRBV19 and TRBJ2-2, with D tentatively TRBD2 (5 bases). Trimming cost V 5 bases and J 7 bases, with 11 bases left between them. Germline lookup yields CDR1 LNHDA and CDR2 SQIVND (reference sequence). The CDR3 consists of 13 residues. The CDR3 here is CASSPGSIGELFF. In DNA form, the CDR3 reads TGTGCCAGTAGTCCGGGGAGTATCGGGGAGCTGTTTTTT.

This sequence joins TRBV18 and TRBJ1-3; D unclear. The CDR3 has 16 residues. Germline V gene sequence: CDR1 KGHSH, CDR2 LQKENI. Trimming removed 5 bases from V and 1 base from J, with 15 bases in between. CDR3 amino acids: CASSIAADGSGNTIYF. In nucleotides, the CDR3 is TGTGCCAGCTCAATAGCGGCCGATGGATCTGGAAACACCATATATTTT.

J is TRBJ2-5 and V is TRBV6-6, with TRBD1 matching over 7 bases. The CDR3 runs 15 residues. The junction had 11 bases not matched to a gene; V was cut back by 5 bases and J by 5 bases. CDR1 MNHNY and CDR2 SVGAGI come from the germline V gene (reference sequence). CDR3 coding DNA: TGTGCCAGCAGTGGCCGGGACAGAGGTTTTGAGACCCAGTACTTC. As protein: CASSGRDRGFETQYF.

This sequence joins TRBV27 and TRBJ2-1; maybe TRBD2 (6 bases). This CDR3 has 15 amino acids. Germline CDR1 MNHEY, CDR2 SMNVEV (reference sequence). Trimming pared 5 bases from V and 8 bases from J, leaving 19 bases between. CDR3 region: CASSVTGSPIHEQFF. CDR3 DNA sequence: TGTGCCAGCAGTGTCACCGGGAGCCCGATCCATGAGCAGTTCTTC.

The rearrangement joins TRBV20-1 to TRBJ2-7; D remains unclear. Trimming removed 6 bases at V and 6 bases at J, with 12 bases between. The V gene's germline CDR1 is DFQATT and CDR2 SNEGSKA (reference sequence). The CDR3 has 11 residues. The CDR3 sequence is CSASEPLEQYF. CDR3 DNA: TGCAGTGCGTCCGAACCGCTCGAGCAGTACTTC.

The chain couples TRBV6-1 to TRBJ2-2; no definite D call. The CDR3 is 15 amino acids. Trimming took 1 base from V and 1 from J, leaving 7 bases between them. CDR1 and CDR2 (germline): MNHNS, SASEGT. CDR3 residues: CASSEVWGNTGELFF. The DNA of the CDR3 is TGTGCCAGCAGTGAAGTTTGGGGGAACACCGGGGAGCTGTTTTTT.

The chain links TRBV30 to TRBJ1-2; D unresolved. The CDR3 sequence is 14 residues long. Trimming stripped 4 bases from V and 4 bases from J, with 16 bases between. The V gene's germline CDR1 is GTSNPN and CDR2 SVGIG (reference sequence). CDR3 nucleotide sequence: TGTGCCTGGACCCATGAAGGAGCTGGCTATGGCTACACCTTC. It translates to CAWTHEGAGYGYTF. Together with reference TRBV30 and TRBJ1-2, the CDR3 gives the full variable domain: SQTIHQWPATLVQPVGSPLSLECTVEGTSNPNLYWYRQAAGRGLQLLFYSVGIGQISSEVPQNLSASRPQDRQFILSSKKLLLSDSGFYLCAWTHEGAGYGYTFGSGTRLTVV.

The J gene is TRBJ2-1, the V gene TRBV24-1; 10 bases align to TRBD2. CDR3 length: 17 amino acids. The V gene end was trimmed by 4 bases and the J gene end by 10 bases; junction bases not matched to a gene: 15. Germline CDR1 is KGHDR and CDR2 is SFDVKD. The CDR3 DNA reads as TGTGCCACCAGTGACCGCAATAGCGGGGGGCTGGGGAGGGAGCAGTTCTTC. Residues: CATSDRNSGGLGREQFF.

The gene calls are TRBV2 and TRBJ1-2; D might be TRBD1 (5 bases). The CDR3 runs to 15 residues. Germline CDR1 SNHLY, CDR2 FYNNEI. Trimming took 6 bases from V and 6 from J, leaving 20 bases between them. The CDR3 sequence: CASSRDLISTDGYTF. In DNA, the CDR3 is TGTGCCAGCAGCCGGGACCTGATTAGTACGGATGGCTACACCTTC. The full variable domain, completed using reference TRBV2 and TRBJ1-2, is EPEVTQTPSHQVTQMGQEVILRCVPISNHLYFYWYRQILGQKVEFLVSFYNNEISEKSEIFDDQFSVERPDGSNFTLKIRSTKLEDSAMYFCASSRDLISTDGYTFGSGTRLTVV.

The V gene is TRBV12-3 or TRBV12-4, the J gene TRBJ1-1; the D gene is possibly TRBD1 (6 bases). V was trimmed by 4 bases and J by 11 bases, leaving 17 bases between them. CDR3 size: 13 residues. This CDR3 is CASSSDSKQRAFF. Written as DNA, the CDR3 is TGTGCCAGCAGTTCGGACAGCAAACAAAGGGCTTTCTTT.

This clone has a single count. The chain combines TRBV7-3 with TRBJ1-6; D remains unclear. The CDR3 sequence is 14 residues long. V was clipped by 2 bases and J by 7 bases, with 9 bases between them. Germline values: CDR1 SGHTA, CDR2 FQGTGA. The chain's CDR3 is CASSLLGGNSPLHF. DNA for the CDR3: TGTGCCAGCAGCTTATTAGGTGGAAATTCACCCCTCCACTTT. The full variable domain, in which reference TRBV7-3 and TRBJ1-6 provide the parts outside the CDR3, is GAGVSQTPSNKVTEKGKYVELRCDPISGHTALYWYRQSLGQGPEFLIYFQGTGAADDSGLPNDRFFAVRPEGSVSTLKIQRTERGDSAVYLCASSLLGGNSPLHFGNGTRLTVT.

This clone appeared a few times. An end of the junction differs from the germline gene, which may be a read error. This chain uses TRBV4-1 with TRBJ1-2; D uncertain. Germline V CDR1 and CDR2: MGHRA, YSYEKL. The CDR3 sequence is 15 residues long. The CDR3 nucleotides read TGCGCCAGCAGCCAAGAGAAAGGGTTGTATCCAAGCGGAGGCTTC. This sequence encodes CASSQEKGLYPSGGF.

The chain couples TRBV6-5 to TRBJ1-6, with 9 bases fitting TRBD1. The CDR3 contains 13 residues. Unmatched junction bases numbered 1, after V lost 6 bases and J lost 7 bases. Germline V gives CDR1 MNHEY, CDR2 SVGAGI. In DNA, the CDR3 is TGTGCCAGCAGGACAGGGGGGAATTCACCCCTCCACTTT. Its protein product is CASRTGGNSPLHF.

The chain is built from TRBV7-2 and TRBJ2-5; weak D call: TRBD2 (5 bases). The CDR3 is made up of 13 amino acids. Germline values: CDR1 SGHTA, CDR2 FQGNSA. Trimming stripped 5 bases from V and 5 bases from J, with 12 bases between. CDR3 sequence reads: CASSLDFGETQYF. CDR3 nucleotide sequence: TGTGCCAGCAGCCTGGACTTTGGGGAGACCCAGTACTTC.

The chain carries TRBV7-3 and TRBJ2-3, with TRBD1 as a possible D gene (6 bases). This CDR3 comprises 15 residues. Looked up from germline, CDR1 is SGHTA and CDR2 is FQGTGA. Trimming removed 4 bases at V and 2 bases at J, with 13 bases between. DNA for the CDR3: TGTGCCAGCAGCTCGCCGCCAGGGGCCACAGATACGCAGTATTTT. Residues: CASSSPPGATDTQYF.

The chain combines TRBV25-1 with TRBJ1-1; possible D gene TRBD1, 5 bases. This CDR3 is 15 amino acids long. CDR1 MGHDK and CDR2 SYGVNS come from the germline V gene. Trimming pared 0 bases from V and 4 bases from J, leaving 12 bases between. The CDR3 loop reads CASSEYLGESTEAFF. The CDR3, as DNA: TGTGCCAGCAGTGAATACTTAGGGGAATCCACTGAAGCTTTCTTT.

The rearrangement joins TRBV28 to TRBJ2-1, with 8 positions matching TRBD2. V dropped 6 bases and J dropped 9; count of bases not matched to a gene: 10. Germline lookup yields CDR1 MDHEN and CDR2 SYDVKM. This CDR3 region has 14 residues. The CDR3 sequence: CASRSGLAIGEQFF. In nucleotides, the CDR3 is TGTGCCAGCAGAAGTGGACTAGCAATAGGTGAGCAGTTCTTC.